The clone carrying this TCR beta chain was observed a handful of times. Its specificity is unknown. The data derive from a study of early T cells in non-severe SARS-CoV-2 infection. For the study at large: It was bulk RNA from unsorted whole blood that was sequenced, and the chains were unpaired.

Notes on the study in general: VDJdb matching skewed toward anti-spike CD8 responses, missing private and CD4 specificities.

V shed 7 bases, J shed 6 bases, and the junction held 10 bases outside the gene matches. The length of the CDR3 is 15 residues. Germline CDR1 SQVTM, CDR2 ANQGSEA. TCRdb re-derived calls from the 5' RACE reads in MiXCR, one entry per CDR3 protein. Among 70,000 to 85,000 distinct CDR3 sequences listed, 9% to 13% were seen once. The sample consisted of whole blood. The TCR sequence derives from an adult who was a healthcare worker with PCR-confirmed SARS-CoV-2 infection or an uninfected control (not recorded which). This chain uses TRBV29-1 with TRBJ2-1; 12 bases line up with TRBD2. CDR3 coding DNA: TGCAGCGCCCCTGCACCTAGCGGGAGGGCCAATGAGCAGTTCTTC. It yields the protein CSAPAPSGRANEQFF.